This T cell receptor beta chain was captured by sequencing in a study of cytotoxic CD8 clonotypes in ibrutinib-treated CLL. The wider study: Productive templates averaged around 260,000 per sample, and productive rearrangements 90,000 to 100,000.

The table came from immunoSEQ multiplex PCR; TCRdb's copy has only in-frame clones and leaves some out. The sample lists about 270,000 clones, roughly four fifths occurring once. The V segment lost 6 bases and the J segment 4 bases; nucleotides outside the gene matches: 12. The CDR3 is 16 amino acids. CDR1 and CDR2 from the germline V gene are SNHLY and FYNNEI. The table lists this clone with a few counts. The gene calls are TRBV2 and TRBJ2-3, with TRBD2 matching 8 bases. Sequenced material: PBMCs, taken at disease progression, from a patient treated with ibrutinib. The clonotype was recovered from a human donor with chronic lymphocytic leukemia. DNA of the CDR3: TGTGCCAGCAGAGAACATAGCGGGATTGGTTCAGATACGCAGTATTTT. Encoded protein: CASREHSGIGSDTQYF.